This passage covers 7 T cell receptor beta chains from one sample sequenced in a study of blood T cell repertoires in COVID-19. The assay was immunoSEQ multiplex PCR, and TCRdb's table has in-frame clones only and misses some. The sample has about 150,000 clones; roughly 86% are singletons. Sequenced: peripheral blood. The receptors here all came from a human donor with acute or convalescent COVID-19. The donor label of this sample is uncertain.

The rearrangement links TRBV6-5 to TRBJ1-2; no reliable D call. The germline V and J ends were trimmed by 2 bases and 8 bases, with 18 bases remaining between them. CDR3 length equals 15 residues. The germline gives CDR1 MNHEY, CDR2 SVGAGI. In nucleotides, the CDR3 is TGTGCCAGCAGTTACCGTGGTCAGACTACCCGGGGCTACACCTTC. Its translation: CASSYRGQTTRGYTF.

V gene TRBV5-1 combines with J gene TRBJ1-1; a weak D match, TRBD1 (5 bases). From germline, CDR1 is SGHRS and CDR2 YFSETQ. This CDR3 has 15 residues. Trimming cost V 0 bases and J 1 base, with 10 bases left between them. As DNA, the CDR3 is TGCGCCAGCAGCTTGGACGGGGGGTCGAACACTGAAGCTTTCTTT. This gives the protein CASSLDGGSNTEAFF.

The chain carries TRBV3-1 (or the pseudogene TRBV3-2) and TRBJ2-7, with 8 bases aligning to TRBD2. V shed 4 bases, J shed 3 bases, and the junction held 5 bases outside the gene matches. The CDR3 consists of 14 residues. Germline assignment: CDR1 LGHDT and CDR2 YNNKEL (reference sequence). CDR3 in amino acids: CASSRSGTSYEQYF. The DNA for the CDR3 is TGTGCCAGCAGCCGTAGCGGGACGAGCTACGAGCAGTACTTC.

The chain is built from TRBV6-5 and TRBJ1-1; D gene ambiguous. Looked up from germline, CDR1 is MNHEY and CDR2 is SVGAGI. The CDR3 runs 13 residues. Trimming pared 6 bases from V and 1 base from J, leaving 9 bases between. The CDR3 reads CASRRAPNTEAFF. In DNA, the CDR3 is TGTGCCAGCAGACGAGCACCGAACACTGAAGCTTTCTTT.

This clone was observed a handful of times. CDR3 amino acids: CAWSSTIGYTF. CDR3 DNA: TGTGCCTGGAGTTCAACTATAGGCTACACCTTC. The chain uses TRBV30 and TRBJ1-2; D remains ambiguous. Trimming pared 2 bases from V and 8 bases from J, leaving 9 bases between. Germline CDR1 and CDR2: GTSNPN and SVGIG (reference sequence). The CDR3 is 11 residues long.

The rearrangement joins TRBV5-5 to TRBJ1-2; 11 bases match TRBD1. The V and J ends lost 0 bases and 4 bases, in that order; junction bases with no gene match: 5. The germline V gene has CDR1 SGHKS and CDR2 YYEKEE (reference sequence). CDR3 length: 16 amino acids. CDR3 sequence (DNA): TGTGCCAGCAGCTTGGGTGTAGGACAGGGGGCCTATGGCTACACCTTC. Residues: CASSLGVGQGAYGYTF.

The rearrangement joins TRBV18 to TRBJ2-5; unclear D gene. Germline CDR1 KGHSH, CDR2 LQKENI. This CDR3 is 13 amino acids long. Deletions cut 0 bases from V and 5 bases from J, with 7 bases between. CDR3 DNA sequence: TGTGCCAGCTCACCACCGTCCGCGGAGACCCAGTACTTC. This gives the protein CASSPPSAETQYF.